The clone carrying this T cell receptor beta chain was found many times. This specimen comes from a study of spatial heterogeneity in lung cancer. About the study: The average count in raw reads for each unique TCR and UMI combination exceeded nine appearances.

The time point is: sample taken at primary tumor resection. Extraction of whole RNA from tumor, nontumor lung or frozen PBMC preceded unsorted sequencing. TCRdb re-derived calls from the 5' RACE reads in MiXCR, one entry per CDR3 protein. The sample consists of 30,000 to 45,000 distinct CDR3 sequences, approximately 3.1% of them appearing once. The sample in question was normal lung tissue next to the tumor, obtained at surgery. This receptor was taken from a male donor with early-stage non-small cell lung cancer.

The DNA for the CDR3 is TGTGCCAGCAGCCAGATATCAGAAGAAAAACTGTTTTTT. The encoded protein is CASSQISEEKLFF. V usage is TRBV5-4 and J usage is TRBJ1-4, with D uncertain. There are 13 residues in the CDR3. Germline loops: CDR1 SGHNT, CDR2 YYREEE (reference sequence). Trimming took 4 bases from V and 8 from J, leaving 12 bases between them.